This T cell receptor (beta chain) was observed in a study of shared clonotypes between healthy human individuals. Study-wide results and limits: On the whole, naive subsets had larger estimated richness than memory subsets had. Relative to clonotypes present in all four donors, those not shared had lower generation probabilities.

The CDR3 spans 19 residues. V lost 4 bases, J lost 1 base, and 25 bases lay in between. Naive CD8 cells lacked CD45RO and underwent positive selection for CCR7, leaving out terminally differentiated effector memory CD45RA+ cells. Worth noting for this clone: Its antigen remains unknown.

At the deep level, the assay was run. Only in-frame clones appear in the TCRdb table, and some are missing; sequencing was by immunoSEQ multiplex PCR. Of 560,000 or so clones detected, 95% to 96% appear once; the ten largest clones hold more than 0.085%. The receptor comes from a woman in her thirties in good health. The chain recombines TRBV23-1 with TRBJ2-5, with D hard to call. TRBV23-1 is noted as an ORF with a role that remains uncertain. Sequencing used naive CD8+ T cells sorted from blood. CDR3 residues: CASSLRGPPGAYSQETQYF. DNA for the CDR3: TGCGCCAGCAGTCTGCGAGGCCCGCCCGGAGCGTATTCCCAAGAGACCCAGTACTTC.